Listed below are T cell receptor beta chains from one sample, sequenced in a study of radiation and T cells in renal cell carcinoma. Profiled with immunoSEQ multiplex PCR; TCRdb holds only in-frame clones, not every one. The data show some 150,000 clones, about 86% seen once. Source: blood, taken from a patient whose treatment included radiotherapy and nephrectomy. The source is a woman between 50 and 59 years old with renal cell carcinoma. CDR3s include the opening cysteine and the closing phenylalanine or tryptophan. D genes are given only for firm matches. Rows may omit the clone size; those that give it use once, few, many or a size class.

d_call	v_call	j_call	clone_size	cdr3_nt	cdr3_aa
.	TRBV6-5	TRBJ1-2	.	TGTGCCAGCAGTTTTCGGGGGAGAGATGGCTACACCTTC	CASSFRGRDGYTF
.	TRBV29-1	TRBJ2-1	.	TGCAGCGCCGGGGGCAGTTACAATGAGCAGTTCTTC	CSAGGSYNEQFF
.	TRBV19	TRBJ1-1	.	TGTGCCAGTAGTATAGTGGTAGGGGGCACTGAAGCTTTCTTT	CASSIVVGGTEAFF
TRBD2	TRBV27	TRBJ2-3	.	TGTGCCAGCGGGACCGGACTAGCGACAGATACGCAGTATTTT	CASGTGLATDTQYF
.	TRBV25-1	TRBJ2-3	.	TGTGCCAGCAGTCTCAGGGGCCTGGATACGCAGTATTTT	CASSLRGLDTQYF
TRBD1	TRBV7-2	TRBJ1-1	.	TGTGCCAGCAGCTTAGAGGGACAGGTCTACACTGAAGCTTTCTTT	CASSLEGQVYTEAFF
TRBD2	TRBV5-4	TRBJ2-5	.	TGTGCCAGCAGCCCCCGGACTAGCGGTTATCAAGAGACCCAGTACTTC	CASSPRTSGYQETQYF
.	TRBV5-8	TRBJ1-1	.	TGTGCCAGCAGCTTGGGTTTGGGGGAGACTGAAGCTTTCTTT	CASSLGLGETEAFF
.	TRBV7-9	TRBJ1-1	.	TGTGCCAGCAGCCTCGGGACCTCAGGAGAAGCTTTCTTT	CASSLGTSGEAFF
.	TRBV13	TRBJ1-2	.	TGTGCCAGCACCCTTGCGACACCAGGGCCTAACTATGGCTACACCTTC	CASTLATPGPNYGYTF
.	TRBV19	TRBJ2-3	.	TGTGCCAGTAAAGCCCAGGGCAGTAGCACAGATACGCAGTATTTT	CASKAQGSSTDTQYF
TRBD2	TRBV5-1	TRBJ2-7	.	TGCGCCAGCAGCCACGGACTAGCGGGGCTGGCCGAGCAGTACTTC	CASSHGLAGLAEQYF
TRBD1	TRBV9	TRBJ2-7	.	TGTGCCAGCAGCGTAGTCGCGGACAGGGGGCTCTACGAGCAGTACTTC	CASSVVADRGLYEQYF
.	TRBV5-1	TRBJ2-5	.	TGCGCCAGCAGCTTGGACAGGCAAGAGACCCAGTACTTC	CASSLDRQETQYF
TRBD1	TRBV28	TRBJ2-7	.	TGTGCCAGCAGTTCCCCTCCGGGACAGGGTAACTTC	CASSSPPGQGNF
.	TRBV7-8	TRBJ1-1	.	TGTGCCAGCAGCCTCGCTCGAAACACTGAAGCTTTCTTT	CASSLARNTEAFF
.	TRBV7-2	TRBJ2-4	.	TGTGCCAGCAGCGGCCGGGACATTCAGTACTTC	CASSGRDIQYF
.	TRBV2	TRBJ2-7	.	TGTGCCAGCAGTGTGGGCCGTTCCTACGAGCAGTACTTC	CASSVGRSYEQYF
TRBD1	TRBV5-4	TRBJ2-2	.	TGTGCCAGCAGTATATACAGGGGGGCGGAAGGCGGGGAGCTGTTTTTT	CASSIYRGAEGGELFF
.	TRBV7-2	TRBJ2-7	.	TGTGCCAGCATCCGGACCGTGGGTTACGAGCAGTACTTC	CASIRTVGYEQYF
.	TRBV7-2	TRBJ1-2	.	TGTGCCAGCAGCTTGGGCGTCCAAGCTAACTATGGCTACACCTTC	CASSLGVQANYGYTF
TRBD1	TRBV4-3	TRBJ1-4	.	TGCGCCAGCAGCCAAAGGGACAGGGGACCCGGGATGGAACTGTTTTTT	CASSQRDRGPGMELFF
.	TRBV29-1	TRBJ1-2	.	TGCAGCGTTCCCAGCGGGTCAGGGGGCTACACCTTC	CSVPSGSGGYTF
.	TRBV14	TRBJ1-2	.	TGTGCCAGCAGCCAAGTCCCCAGGGTGGGCTACACCTTC	CASSQVPRVGYTF
.	TRBV11-2	TRBJ1-1	.	TGTGCCAGCAGCTTAAAGGGGAGGGACACTGAAGCTTTCTTT	CASSLKGRDTEAFF
.	TRBV7-2	TRBJ1-1	.	TGTGCCAGCAGCGCAACGGGACGGAACACTGAAGCTTTCTTT	CASSATGRNTEAFF
.	TRBV11-3	TRBJ2-7	.	TGTGCCAGCAGCTTAGGACAATCCTACGAGCAGTACTTC	CASSLGQSYEQYF
.	TRBV5-6	TRBJ1-2	.	TGTGCCAGCAGCTTGGTTGGAACTAACTATGGCTACACCTTC	CASSLVGTNYGYTF
.	TRBV2	TRBJ2-2	once	TGTGCCAGCGACAGGCGGGTCACCGGGGAGCTGTTTTTT	CASDRRVTGELFF
.	TRBV25-1	TRBJ2-5	.	TGTGCCAGCAGTGATTCGGGACTTTTACGAGAGACCCAGTACTTC	CASSDSGLLRETQYF
TRBD1	TRBV7-2	TRBJ2-1	few	TGTGCCAGCAGCTTAGAGGGGGCGCGCGGTGAGCAGTTCTTC	CASSLEGARGEQFF
TRBD2	TRBV6-1	TRBJ2-7	few	TGTGCCAGCAGGGAAGCCGGGACTACCCTCCACGAGCAGTACTTC	CASREAGTTLHEQYF
.	TRBV5-1	TRBJ2-5	.	TGCGCCAGCAGCTTGATCAGGGAATCCCAGTACTTC	CASSLIRESQYF